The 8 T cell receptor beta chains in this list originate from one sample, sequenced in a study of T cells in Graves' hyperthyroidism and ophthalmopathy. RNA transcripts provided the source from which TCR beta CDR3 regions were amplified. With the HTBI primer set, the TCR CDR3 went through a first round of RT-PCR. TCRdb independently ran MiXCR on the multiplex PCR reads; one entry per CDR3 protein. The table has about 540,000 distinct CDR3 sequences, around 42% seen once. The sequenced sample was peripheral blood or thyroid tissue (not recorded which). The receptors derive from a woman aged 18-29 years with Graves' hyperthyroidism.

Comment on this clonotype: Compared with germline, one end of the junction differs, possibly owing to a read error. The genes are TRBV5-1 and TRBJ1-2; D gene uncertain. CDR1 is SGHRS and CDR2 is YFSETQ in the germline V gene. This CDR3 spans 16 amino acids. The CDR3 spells CASTLNPSGVVSGYTF. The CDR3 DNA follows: TGCGCCAGCACCTTGAACCCATCAGGTGTAGTGAGTGGCTACACCTTC.

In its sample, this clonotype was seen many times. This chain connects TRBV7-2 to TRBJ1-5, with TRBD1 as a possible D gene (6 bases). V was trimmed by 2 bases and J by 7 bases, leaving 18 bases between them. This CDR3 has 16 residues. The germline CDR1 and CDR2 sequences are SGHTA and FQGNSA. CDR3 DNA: TGTGCCAGCAGCTTACCAGGGGACCCTTATGTACAGCCCCAGCATTTT. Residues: CASSLPGDPYVQPQHF.

CDR3 in DNA: TGTGCCAGCAGTCCTACAGGGGGCAACTCGGAGACCCAGTACTTC. Translation: CASSPTGGNSETQYF. The rearrangement uses TRBV4-2 and TRBJ2-5; 9 bases agree with TRBD1. With V trimmed by 6 bases and J by 5 bases, 10 bases remained unmatched. The CDR3 runs to 15 residues. Germline CDR1 is LGHNA and CDR2 is YNFKEQ.

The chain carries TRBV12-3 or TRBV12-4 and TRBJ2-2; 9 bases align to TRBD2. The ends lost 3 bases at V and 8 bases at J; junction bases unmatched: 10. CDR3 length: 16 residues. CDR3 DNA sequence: TGTGCCAGCAGTTTGAGGCGGGAGGGCCCATCTGGGGAGCTGTTTTTT. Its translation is CASSLRREGPSGELFF.

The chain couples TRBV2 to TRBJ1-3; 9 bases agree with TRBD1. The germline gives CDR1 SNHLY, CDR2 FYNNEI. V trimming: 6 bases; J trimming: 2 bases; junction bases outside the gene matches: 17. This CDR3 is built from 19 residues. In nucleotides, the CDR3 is TGTGCCAGCAGACCGACTCCGGGACAGGGTGATTTCGCTGGAAACACCATATATTTT. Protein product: CASRPTPGQGDFAGNTIYF.

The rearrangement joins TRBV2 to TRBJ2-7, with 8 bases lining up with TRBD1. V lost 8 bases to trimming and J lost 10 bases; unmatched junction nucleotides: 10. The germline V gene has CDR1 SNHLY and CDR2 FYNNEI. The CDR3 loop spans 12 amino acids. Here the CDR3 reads CASSLGQGRQYF. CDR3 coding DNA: TGTGCCAGCTCCCTTGGACAGGGCCGACAGTACTTC.

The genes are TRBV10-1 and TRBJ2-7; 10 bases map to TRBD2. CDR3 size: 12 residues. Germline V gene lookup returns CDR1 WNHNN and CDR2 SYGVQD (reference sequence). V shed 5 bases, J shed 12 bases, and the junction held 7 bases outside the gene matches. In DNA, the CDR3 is TGCGCCAGCAGTCGACTAGCGGGTATAGGGTACTTC. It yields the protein CASSRLAGIGYF.

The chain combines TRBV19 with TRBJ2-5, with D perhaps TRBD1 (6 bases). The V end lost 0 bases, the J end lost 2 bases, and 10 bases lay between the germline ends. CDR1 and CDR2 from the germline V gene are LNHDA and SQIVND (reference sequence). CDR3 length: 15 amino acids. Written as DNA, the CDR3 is TGTGCCAGTAGTATAGAGACAGGATTTCAAGAGACCCAGTACTTC. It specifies CASSIETGFQETQYF.